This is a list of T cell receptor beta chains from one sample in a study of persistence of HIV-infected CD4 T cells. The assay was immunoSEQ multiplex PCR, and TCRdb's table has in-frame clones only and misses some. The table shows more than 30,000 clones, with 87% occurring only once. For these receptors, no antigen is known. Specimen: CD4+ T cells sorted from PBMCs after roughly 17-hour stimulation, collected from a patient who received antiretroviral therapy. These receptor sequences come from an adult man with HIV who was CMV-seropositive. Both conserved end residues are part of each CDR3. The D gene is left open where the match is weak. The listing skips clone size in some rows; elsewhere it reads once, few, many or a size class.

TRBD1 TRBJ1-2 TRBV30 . TGTGCCTGGAGTGTACCCGACAGGGGACTTTTGAACTATGGCTACACCTTC CAWSVPDRGLLNYGYTF
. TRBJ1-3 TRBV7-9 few TGTGCCAGCAGCCCACCAGGGACCTCTGGAAACACCATATATTTT CASSPPGTSGNTIYF
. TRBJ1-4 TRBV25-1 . TGTGCCAGCAGTGAATACGGGGGGCCCCTAAATGAAAAACTGTTTTTT CASSEYGGPLNEKLFF
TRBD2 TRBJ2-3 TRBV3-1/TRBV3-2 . TGTGCCAGCAGCCAAGGGAGCGGGAGTCGCACAGATACGCAGTATTTT CASSQGSGSRTDTQYF
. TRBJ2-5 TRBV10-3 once TGTGCCATCAGTCGTGGACAGCTCCAAGAGACCCAGTACTTC CAISRGQLQETQYF
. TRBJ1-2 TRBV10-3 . TGTGCCATCAGTGGGACTGGACAATCGTCTGCGTCGTTC CAISGTGQSSASF
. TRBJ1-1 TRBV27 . TGTGCCAGCAGTTCCCGACAGCTCATGAACACTGAAGCTTTCTTT CASSSRQLMNTEAFF
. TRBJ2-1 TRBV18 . TGTGCCAGCTCCCCTGAAACGAGCTCCTACAATGAGCAGTTCTTC CASSPETSSYNEQFF
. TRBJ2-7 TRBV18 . TGTGCCAGCTCACCGCCCAACTTGGGATACGAGCAGTACTTC CASSPPNLGYEQYF
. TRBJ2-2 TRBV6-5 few TGTGCCAGCAGACTTCGGACGCCGAACACCGGGGAGCTGTTTTTT CASRLRTPNTGELFF
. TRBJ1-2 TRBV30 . TGTGCCTGGAGTGTACTACTGGGCTACACCTTC CAWSVLLGYTF
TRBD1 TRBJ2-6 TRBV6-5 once TGTGCCAGCAGTTTTCTCGACAGGGCTGGGGCCAACGTCCTGACTTTC CASSFLDRAGANVLTF
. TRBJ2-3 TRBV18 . TGTGCCAGCTCACCCCCTCGGACTTCCCGGAGCACAGATACGCAGTATTTT CASSPPRTSRSTDTQYF
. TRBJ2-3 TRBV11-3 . TGTGCCAGCGCTCGGGACTCTTCGGGGCTAGGTACGCAGTATTTT CASARDSSGLGTQYF
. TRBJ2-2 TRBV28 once TGTGCCAGCAGTTTGAATGCGCCAGGGCCCGGGGAGCTGTTTTTT CASSLNAPGPGELFF
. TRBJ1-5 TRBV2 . TGTGCCAGCAGATACGGGACACGTAATCAGCCCCAGCATTTT CASRYGTRNQPQHF
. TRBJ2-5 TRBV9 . TGTGCCAGCAGCGTAGGCAGGACAAGATATCAAGAGACCCAGTACTTC CASSVGRTRYQETQYF
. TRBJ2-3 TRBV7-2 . TGTGCCAGCAGCCCCTCTCGGGGTAGCGCCGATACGCAGTATTTT CASSPSRGSADTQYF
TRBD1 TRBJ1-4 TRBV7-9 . TGTGCCAGCAGCTTAGTCCCCCACAGGGGGGAAAAACTGTTTTTT CASSLVPHRGEKLFF
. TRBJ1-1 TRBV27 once TGTGCCAGCAGTTCCTCCGCGGGAGCCGAAGCTTTCTTT CASSSSAGAEAFF
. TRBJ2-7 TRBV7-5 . TGTGTCAGAAGCTTAGCGTATCACGAGCAGTACTTC CVRSLAYHEQYF
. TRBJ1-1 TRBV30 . TGTGCCTGGAGTCCTACTCAAGGGACTGAAGCTTTCTTT CAWSPTQGTEAFF
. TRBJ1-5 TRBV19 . TGTGCCAGTAGTATACTCCACCCCCAGGGTCAGCCCCAGCATTTT CASSILHPQGQPQHF
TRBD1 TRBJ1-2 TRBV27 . TGTGCCAGCCGCCGGACAGGGGCTGTCGATGGCTACACCTTC CASRRTGAVDGYTF
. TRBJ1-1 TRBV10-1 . TGCGCCAGCAGTGACCCCGGACAGCGGGCTTTCTTT CASSDPGQRAFF
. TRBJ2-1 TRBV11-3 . TGTGCCAGCAGCGTAACAGGGAGTCACGAGCAGTTCTTC CASSVTGSHEQFF
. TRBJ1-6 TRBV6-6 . TGTGCAGTCGGGGGCAATTCACCCCTCCACTTT CAVGGNSPLHF
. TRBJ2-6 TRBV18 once TGTGCCAGCTCAACAGGACCGCACTCTGGGGCCAACGTCCTGACTTTC CASSTGPHSGANVLTF
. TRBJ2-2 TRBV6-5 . TGTGCCAGCAGTTACTCTCCGGCAAGGAACACCGGGGAGCTGTTTTTT CASSYSPARNTGELFF
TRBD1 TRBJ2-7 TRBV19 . TGTGCCAGTAGTATGGTTGACAGGGTACACGAGCAGTACTTC CASSMVDRVHEQYF
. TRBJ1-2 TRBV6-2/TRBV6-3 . TGTGCCAGCAGTCTCCCGGGCCCAGAAAATAACTATGGCTACACCTTC CASSLPGPENNYGYTF
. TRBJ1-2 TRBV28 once TGTGCCAGCTTTACGGGGGGCATCTATGGCTACACCTTC CASFTGGIYGYTF
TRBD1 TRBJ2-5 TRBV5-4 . TGTGCCAGCAGCTTGTCTGACAGGGGAGGTCGGGAGACCCAGTACTTC CASSLSDRGGRETQYF
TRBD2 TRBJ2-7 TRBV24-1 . TGTGCCACCAGTCTGCCCGGGGAGGGTACCGCCTACGAGCAGTACTTC CATSLPGEGTAYEQYF
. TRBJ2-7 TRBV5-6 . TGTGCCAGCAGCTTGGCACAGGGAGGGCAGTACTTC CASSLAQGGQYF
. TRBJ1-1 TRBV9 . TGTGCCAGCAGCGTAGGGACATTGGAGGGAGCTTTCTTT CASSVGTLEGAFF
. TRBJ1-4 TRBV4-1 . TGCGCCAGCAGCCAAGAAAGGATTGCAACTAATGAAAAACTGTTTTTT CASSQERIATNEKLFF
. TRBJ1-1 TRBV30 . TGTGCCTGGAGTGTTACCCACTCGGGGTCTCGGCGCTTAGCTTTCTTT CAWSVTHSGSRRLAFF
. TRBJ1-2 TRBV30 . TGTGCCTGGAGAGAAAAGACTACCGGCGGGGACTATGGCTACACCTTC CAWREKTTGGDYGYTF
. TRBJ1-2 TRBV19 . TGTGCCAGTAGTACCGGGTATGGGGACTGGGGCTACACCTTC CASSTGYGDWGYTF
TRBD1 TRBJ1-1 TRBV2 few TGTGCCAGCAGGCGAAGGACAGGGCTCGGGGAAGCTTTCTTT CASRRRTGLGEAFF
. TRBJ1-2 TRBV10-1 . TGCGCCAGCAGTGAAAAGGTTAACTATGGCTACACCTTC CASSEKVNYGYTF
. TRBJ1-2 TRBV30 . TGTGCCTGGAAAGGCAGGTTAGCTGAGGGCTACACCTTC CAWKGRLAEGYTF
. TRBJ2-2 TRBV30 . TGTGCCTGGAGTGTATATGCTACCGGGGAGCTGTTTTTT CAWSVYATGELFF
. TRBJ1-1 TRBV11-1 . TGTGCCAGCAGCCTGACACAGGGTATCGGCACTGAAGCTTTCTTT CASSLTQGIGTEAFF
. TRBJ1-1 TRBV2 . TGTGCCAGCAGTGAGGAGGGGCTGAACACTGAAGCTTTCTTT CASSEEGLNTEAFF
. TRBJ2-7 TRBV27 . TGTGCCAGCTCCTCTTCGAGCTCCTACGAGCAGTACTTC CASSSSSSYEQYF
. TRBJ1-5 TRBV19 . TGTGCCAGTAGTATAGACCCCAGTTCTTTTATGCCCCAGCATTTT CASSIDPSSFMPQHF
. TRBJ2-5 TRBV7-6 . TGTGCCAGCAGCTTAGCGGAGATCCAAGAGACCCAGTACTTC CASSLAEIQETQYF
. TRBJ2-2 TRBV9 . TGTGCCAGCAGCGTAGAGGGGGGGCCCGGGGAGCTGTTTTTT CASSVEGGPGELFF
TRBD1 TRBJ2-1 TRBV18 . TGTGCCAGCTCACAATTTGGACAGGGGGCCGGTGAGCAGTTCTTC CASSQFGQGAGEQFF
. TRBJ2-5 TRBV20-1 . TGCAGTGCTCGGGGGGAGACCCAGTACTTC CSARGETQYF
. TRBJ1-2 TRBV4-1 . TGCGCCAGCACCCTCACACTGAGCTCGACGAACTATGGCTACACCTTC CASTLTLSSTNYGYTF
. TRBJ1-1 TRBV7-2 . TGTGCCAGCAGCTTAGCACGGCACACTGAAGCTTTCTTT CASSLARHTEAFF
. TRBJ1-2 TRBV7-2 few TGTGCCAGCAGCTTAGCGCGGCGACAGACCTATGGCTACACCTTC CASSLARRQTYGYTF
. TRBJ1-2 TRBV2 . TGTGCCAGCATATGGGGGGAGGGCTATGGCTACACCTTC CASIWGEGYGYTF
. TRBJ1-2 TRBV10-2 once TGCGCCAGCAACCAGGGAAACTATGGCTACACCTTC CASNQGNYGYTF
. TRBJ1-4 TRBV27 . TGTGCCAGCAGTTTAGTAGGGACGGCTAATGAAAAACTGTTTTTT CASSLVGTANEKLFF
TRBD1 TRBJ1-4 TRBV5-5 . TGTGCCAGCAGCCCCGGGACAGCGCCCACTAATGAAAAACTGTTTTTT CASSPGTAPTNEKLFF